The TCR beta chain described here comes from a study of shared clonotypes between healthy human individuals. Study results and caveats: In having few donors, the study represented limited genetic and exposure-history diversity.

The CDR3 extends over 14 amino acids. V was clipped by 5 bases and J by 2 bases, with 11 bases between them. CDR1 and CDR2 from the germline V gene are SGHTA and FQGNSA. Clones were sequenced by immunoSEQ multiplex PCR, and TCRdb holds only the in-frame ones, with some missing. The data hold millions of clones, with roughly 94% observed a single time. As regards this clone: No antigen is known for it.

Only CD45RO-negative cells positively selected for CCR7 counted as naive CD8 cells, so terminally differentiated effector memory CD45RA+ cells were excluded. This chain connects TRBV7-2 to TRBJ2-3; weak D call: TRBD2 (5 bases). The source is a man aged 18 to 35 in good health. Sequenced: naive CD8+ T cells sorted from blood. This CDR3 reads CASSPGVATDTQYF. In nucleotides, the CDR3 is TGTGCCAGCAGCCCCGGGGTAGCCACAGATACGCAGTATTTT. Filled out from reference TRBV7-2 and TRBJ2-3, the complete variable domain reads GAGVSQSPSNKVTEKGKDVELRCDPISGHTALYWYRQSLGQGLEFLIYFQGNSAPDKSGLPSDRFSAERTGGSVSTLTIQRTQQEDSAVYLCASSPGVATDTQYFGPGTRLTVL.